Listed below are T cell receptor beta chains from one sample, sequenced in a study of cytomegalovirus exposure and HLA in healthy donors. Assay used: immunoSEQ multiplex PCR; TCRdb lists only in-frame clones, some missing. In the table there are approximately 140,000 clones, around 80% of which are singletons. Sequenced material: PBMCs. These receptors were taken from a man aged 40-55 years in good health and CMV-seropositive. The CDR3 runs from the conserved cysteine through the conserved F or W. The D gene is left open where the match is weak. Clone size is stated in some rows and not others, as once, few, many or a class when expanded.

TRBJ2-7,.,.,TRBV5-1,TGCGCCAGCGGAGGGGGCTCCTACGAGCAGTACTTC,CASGGGSYEQYF
TRBJ1-2,.,.,TRBV6-5,TGTGCCAGCAGTTACGGGGGCGCAGGCTATGGCTACACCTTC,CASSYGGAGYGYTF
TRBJ2-7,.,.,TRBV10-1,TGCGCCAGCAGTGAGCTAGGTCCCCCCTACGAGCAGTACTTC,CASSELGPPYEQYF
TRBJ2-2,.,TRBD2,TRBV14,TGTGCCAGCAGCCAAGATGGGACTAGCGGGAGTTACACCGGGGAGCTGTTTTTT,CASSQDGTSGSYTGELFF
TRBJ1-2,once,TRBD1,TRBV10-3,TGTGCCATCAGTGGACAGGGATCGGATGGCTACACCTTC,CAISGQGSDGYTF
TRBJ1-1,.,.,TRBV10-3,TGTGCCATCAGAGGGAACAGGGAGGCTTTCTTT,CAIRGNREAFF
TRBJ2-1,.,TRBD2,TRBV7-8,TGTGCCAGCAGCTCCCTCCGGGGCGGGGGAGCTGAGCAGTTCTTC,CASSSLRGGGAEQFF
TRBJ1-5,once,.,TRBV6-5,TGTGCCAGCAGTTACTCGGTCTATAGCAATCAGCCCCAGCATTTT,CASSYSVYSNQPQHF
TRBJ1-5,.,.,TRBV28,TGTGCCAGCAGGGTAGTTTCACAGCCCCAGCATTTT,CASRVVSQPQHF
TRBJ2-1,.,TRBD2,TRBV11-2,TGTGCCAGCAGCCGGACTAGCGGGAGTTACAATGAGCAGTTCTTC,CASSRTSGSYNEQFF
TRBJ1-1,.,TRBD1,TRBV28,TGTGCCAGCAGTTTTCTCGACAGGGAATTGACTGAAGCTTTCTTT,CASSFLDRELTEAFF
TRBJ2-7,.,TRBD1,TRBV7-8,TGTGCCAGCAGCTCCCGGGACAGGAGCTCCTACGAGCAGTACTTC,CASSSRDRSSYEQYF
TRBJ2-5,few,.,TRBV7-2,TGTGCCAGCCGACCCCCAGTGCTAGTAGAGACCCAGTACTTC,CASRPPVLVETQYF
TRBJ2-5,.,TRBD2,TRBV7-2,TGTGCCAGCAGCACGGGGACTAACCCAAAGACCCAGTACTTC,CASSTGTNPKTQYF
TRBJ2-7,.,.,TRBV6-5,TGTGCCAGCAGTCAAAACAGGGCGATTTACTACGAGCAGTACTTC,CASSQNRAIYYEQYF
TRBJ2-7,.,TRBD2,TRBV7-2,TGTGCCAGCAGCTCGGCCGCTAGCGGGGGGTCATCCTACGAGCAGTACTTC,CASSSAASGGSSYEQYF
TRBJ2-7,.,TRBD1,TRBV5-4,TGTGCCAGCAGCTTGCCCGGTCGAGGACAGGTGGGTTTGAGGGAGCAGTACTTC,CASSLPGRGQVGLREQYF
TRBJ2-3,.,TRBD2,TRBV29-1,TGCAGCGTCGCCGGGACTAGCGGGACTATCACAGATACGCAGTATTTT,CSVAGTSGTITDTQYF
TRBJ1-6,.,.,TRBV27,TGTGCCAGCAGTACCCCACAGGGTTCACCCCTCCACTTT,CASSTPQGSPLHF
TRBJ2-7,.,.,TRBV29-1,TGCAGCGTTGAAGGGGACACGTCCTACGAGCAGTACTTC,CSVEGDTSYEQYF
TRBJ1-1,.,TRBD1,TRBV4-2,TGTGCCAGCAGCCCCAGAGTAGGGACAGGGGTGAACACTGAAGCTTTCTTT,CASSPRVGTGVNTEAFF
TRBJ2-1,.,.,TRBV19,TGTGCCAGTAGTATTTCGGGTCATGAGCAGTTCTTC,CASSISGHEQFF